The source of this T cell receptor beta chain is a study of CD8+CD57+ T cells in acquired aplastic anemia. Background on the study: DNA from sorted CD4+ and CD8+ cells averaged around 3.2 ug.

Genomic DNA served as template for TCR beta VDJ and CDR3 profiling. Each CDR3 protein gets one entry after TCRdb re-called the reads with MiXCR. This sample has a few hundred thousand distinct CDR3 sequences; 45% to 65% occur once, and the top ten carry around 1.3%. The ends were cut back, 6 bases at V and 7 bases at J, with 22 bases in the middle. The CDR3 has 17 amino acids. Germline V CDR1 and CDR2: SNHLY, FYNNEI. Flow cytometry had shown expanded CD8+CD57+ cells in the patients chosen for sequencing. The cohort consisted entirely of patients having severe acquired aplastic anemia. A remark on this clonotype: Its antigen remains unidentified.

General study results and limits: With respect to CD8+ Simpson's diversity, patients and controls did not differ significantly. A set of some 28 CD8+ CDR3 sequences was shared between patients and controls, and these sequences appeared highly expressed in patients.

The specimen was sorted CD4+, CD8+, or CD8+CD57+ T cells (not recorded which) from PBMCs. The clonotype originates from a human donor with aplastic anemia. This chain uses TRBV2 with TRBJ1-6; perhaps TRBD1 as D (5 bases). For the CDR3, the DNA is TGTGCCAGCAGGAGGGCGGCCGGGTTTGAGGGGAATTCACCCCTCCACTTT. The encoded protein is CASRRAAGFEGNSPLHF.